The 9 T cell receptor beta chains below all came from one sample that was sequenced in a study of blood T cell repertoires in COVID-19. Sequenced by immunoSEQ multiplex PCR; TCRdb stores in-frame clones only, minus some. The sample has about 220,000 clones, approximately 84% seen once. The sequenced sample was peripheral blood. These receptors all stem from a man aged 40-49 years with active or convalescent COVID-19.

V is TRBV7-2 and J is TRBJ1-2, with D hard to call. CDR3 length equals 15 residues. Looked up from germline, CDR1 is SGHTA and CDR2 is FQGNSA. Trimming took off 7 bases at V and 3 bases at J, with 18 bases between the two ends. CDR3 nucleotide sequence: TGTGCCAGCACCTTCCCGGGGTTTATAGACTATGGCTACACCTTC. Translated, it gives CASTFPGFIDYGYTF.

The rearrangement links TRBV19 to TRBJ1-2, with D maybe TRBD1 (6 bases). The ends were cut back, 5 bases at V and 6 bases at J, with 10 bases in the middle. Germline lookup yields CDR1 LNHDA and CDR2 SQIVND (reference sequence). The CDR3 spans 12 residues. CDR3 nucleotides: TGTGCCAGTAGTCACAGGGATCATGGCTACACCTTC. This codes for CASSHRDHGYTF. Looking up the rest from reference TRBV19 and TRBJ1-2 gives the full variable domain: DGGITQSPKYLFRKEGQNVTLSCEQNLNHDAMYWYRQDPGQGLRLIYYSQIVNDFQKGDIAEGYSVSREKKESFPLTVTSAQKNPTAFYLCASSHRDHGYTFGSGTRLTVV.

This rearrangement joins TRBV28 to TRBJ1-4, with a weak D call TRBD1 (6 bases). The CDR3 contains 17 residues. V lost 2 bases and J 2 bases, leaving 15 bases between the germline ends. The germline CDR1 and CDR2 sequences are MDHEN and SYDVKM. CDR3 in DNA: TGTGCCAGCAGTTTACGGTCCAGGGGATCGACTAATGAAAAACTGTTTTTT. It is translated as CASSLRSRGSTNEKLFF.

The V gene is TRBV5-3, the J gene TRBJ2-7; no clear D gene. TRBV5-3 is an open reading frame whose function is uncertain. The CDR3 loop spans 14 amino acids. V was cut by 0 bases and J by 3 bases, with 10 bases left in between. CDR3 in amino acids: CARSLGRWHYEQYF. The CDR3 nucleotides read TGTGCCAGAAGCTTGGGCAGGTGGCACTACGAGCAGTACTTC.

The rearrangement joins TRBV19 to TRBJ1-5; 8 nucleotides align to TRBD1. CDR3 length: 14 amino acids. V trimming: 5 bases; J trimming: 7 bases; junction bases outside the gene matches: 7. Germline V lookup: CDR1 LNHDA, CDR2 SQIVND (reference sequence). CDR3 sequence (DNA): TGTGCCAGTAGTTTACAGGGGGAGGGCCAGCCCCAGCATTTT. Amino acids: CASSLQGEGQPQHF.

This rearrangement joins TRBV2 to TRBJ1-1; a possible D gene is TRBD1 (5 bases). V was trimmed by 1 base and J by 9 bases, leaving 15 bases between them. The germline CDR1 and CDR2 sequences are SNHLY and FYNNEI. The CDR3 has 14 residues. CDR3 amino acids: CASSEGGQGGKAFF. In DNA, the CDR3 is TGTGCCAGCAGTGAAGGGGGTCAGGGTGGTAAAGCTTTCTTT. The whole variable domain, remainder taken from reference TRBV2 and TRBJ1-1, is EPEVTQTPSHQVTQMGQEVILRCVPISNHLYFYWYRQILGQKVEFLVSFYNNEISEKSEIFDDQFSVERPDGSNFTLKIRSTKLEDSAMYFCASSEGGQGGKAFFGQGTRLTVV.

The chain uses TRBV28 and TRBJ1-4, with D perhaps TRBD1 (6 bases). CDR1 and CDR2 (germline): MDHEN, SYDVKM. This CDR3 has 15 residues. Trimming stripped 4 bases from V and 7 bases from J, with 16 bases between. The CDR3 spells CASSSTGRLGEKLFF. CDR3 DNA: TGTGCCAGCAGTTCCACAGGGCGGCTAGGTGAAAAACTGTTTTTT.

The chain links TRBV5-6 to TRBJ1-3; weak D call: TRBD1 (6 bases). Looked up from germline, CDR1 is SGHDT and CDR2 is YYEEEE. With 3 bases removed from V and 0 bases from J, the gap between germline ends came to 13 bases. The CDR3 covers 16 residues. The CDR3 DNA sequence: TGTGCCAGCAGCTACGGACAGTTCGCCTCTGGAAACACCATATATTTT. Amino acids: CASSYGQFASGNTIYF.

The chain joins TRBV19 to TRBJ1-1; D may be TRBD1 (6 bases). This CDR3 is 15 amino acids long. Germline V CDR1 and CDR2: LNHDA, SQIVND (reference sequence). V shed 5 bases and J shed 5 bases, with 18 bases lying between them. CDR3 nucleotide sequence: TGTGCCAGTAGTCCCCATCGAACAGGGAGTACTGAAGCTTTCTTT. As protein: CASSPHRTGSTEAFF.